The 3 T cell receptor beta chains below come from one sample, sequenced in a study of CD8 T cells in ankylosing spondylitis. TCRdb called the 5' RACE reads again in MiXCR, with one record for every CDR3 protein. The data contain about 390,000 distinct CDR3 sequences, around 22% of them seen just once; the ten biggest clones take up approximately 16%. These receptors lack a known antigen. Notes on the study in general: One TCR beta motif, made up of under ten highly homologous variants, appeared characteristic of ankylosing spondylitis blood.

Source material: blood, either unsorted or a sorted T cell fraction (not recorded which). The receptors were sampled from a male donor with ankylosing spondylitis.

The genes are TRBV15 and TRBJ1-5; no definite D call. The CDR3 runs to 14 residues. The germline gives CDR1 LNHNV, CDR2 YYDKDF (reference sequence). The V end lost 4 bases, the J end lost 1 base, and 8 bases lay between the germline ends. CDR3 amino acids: CATSTAWSNQPQHF. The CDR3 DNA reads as TGTGCCACCAGCACTGCGTGGAGCAATCAGCCCCAGCATTTT.

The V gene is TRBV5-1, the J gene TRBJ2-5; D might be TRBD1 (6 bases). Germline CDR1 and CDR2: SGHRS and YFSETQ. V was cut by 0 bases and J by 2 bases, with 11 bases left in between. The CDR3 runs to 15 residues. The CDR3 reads CASSLGTEGQETQYF. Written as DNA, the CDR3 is TGCGCCAGCAGCTTGGGGACAGAGGGTCAAGAGACCCAGTACTTC.

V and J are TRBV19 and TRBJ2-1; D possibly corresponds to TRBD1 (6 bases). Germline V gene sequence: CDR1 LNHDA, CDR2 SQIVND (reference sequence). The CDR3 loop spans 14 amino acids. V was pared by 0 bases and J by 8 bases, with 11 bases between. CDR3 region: CASSIDRQADEQFF. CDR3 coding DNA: TGTGCCAGTAGTATAGATCGACAGGCCGATGAGCAGTTCTTC. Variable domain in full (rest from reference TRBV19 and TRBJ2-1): DGGITQSPKYLFRKEGQNVTLSCEQNLNHDAMYWYRQDPGQGLRLIYYSQIVNDFQKGDIAEGYSVSREKKESFPLTVTSAQKNPTAFYLCASSIDRQADEQFFGPGTRLTVL.